These 32 T cell receptor beta chains came from one sample sequenced in a study of OX40 agonist ivuxolimab in advanced cancers. TCRdb keeps only in-frame clones here, not all; method: immunoSEQ multiplex PCR. Seen here are about 70,000 clones, around 86% observed once, and the top ten hold approximately 2.5%. The sample in question was CD4+ or CD8+ T cells sorted from blood, obtained in a trial of the OX40 agonist ivuxolimab. The receptors come from an adult with an advanced solid tumor such as melanoma, head and neck, liver or kidney cancer.

The V gene is TRBV18, the J gene TRBJ2-5; tentative D call: TRBD1 (5 bases). Germline CDR1 and CDR2: KGHSH and LQKENI. This CDR3 has 14 amino acids. The V end was cut by 4 bases, the J end by 4 bases, with 13 bases between. The CDR3 sequence is CASSLFQGRETQYF. The CDR3 nucleotides are TGTGCCAGCTCACTTTTCCAGGGTAGAGAGACCCAGTACTTC.

V usage is TRBV30 and J usage is TRBJ2-2; D might be TRBD1 or TRBD2, each matching 5 bases. Trimming took off 1 base at V and 3 bases at J, with 21 bases between the two ends. CDR3 length equals 18 residues. Germline lookup yields CDR1 GTSNPN and CDR2 SVGIG (reference sequence). The CDR3 bases are TGTGCCTGGAGTGCTTCTCGACACCCAGGGACGTACACCGGGGAGCTGTTTTTT. This codes for CAWSASRHPGTYTGELFF.

This chain connects TRBV15 to TRBJ1-2; D not resolved. CDR1 is LNHNV and CDR2 is YYDKDF in the germline V gene (reference sequence). CDR3 length equals 13 residues. The V and J ends lost 1 base and 4 bases respectively, with 7 bases between them. The CDR3 region is CATSRGEFYGYTF. CDR3 sequence (DNA): TGTGCCACCAGCAGAGGGGAGTTCTATGGCTACACCTTC.

The rearrangement links TRBV7-9 to TRBJ1-1; D not resolved. The length of the CDR3 is 13 residues. V was cut by 5 bases and J by 5 bases, with 12 bases left in between. Per germline, CDR1 SEHNR and CDR2 FQNEAQ (reference sequence). The CDR3 bases are TGTGCCAGCAGCCTCCGGCGGGGTACTGAAGCTTTCTTT. Protein: CASSLRRGTEAFF.

The chain links TRBV2 to TRBJ1-2, with 10 bases aligning to TRBD1. CDR1 and CDR2 (germline): SNHLY, FYNNEI. The CDR3 totals 16 residues. The junction had 9 bases not matched to a gene; V was cut back by 4 bases and J by 4 bases. CDR3 nucleotides: TGTGCCAGCAGTGGGGAGACAGGGGGCGTTCTCTATGGCTACACCTTC. Translating gives CASSGETGGVLYGYTF.

The CDR3 region has the DNA TGTGCCAGCAGCGCTCCGGGGGCCGGCTATGGCTACACCTTC. Residues: CASSAPGAGYGYTF. The V call is TRBV5-4, the J call TRBJ1-2; TRBD1 is a possible D gene (6 bases). In germline, CDR1 is SGHNT, CDR2 YYREEE (reference sequence). Trimming left V 4 bases short and J 4 bases short, with 14 bases between. CDR3 size: 14 residues.

The chain links TRBV30 to TRBJ1-6; D call uncertain. The CDR3 contains 15 residues. Trimming removed 2 bases from V and 3 bases from J, with 11 bases in between. Germline-derived CDR1 and CDR2 are GTSNPN and SVGIG (reference sequence). The CDR3 loop reads CAWSLPPNYNSPLHF. Written as DNA, the CDR3 is TGTGCCTGGAGTCTTCCGCCAAACTATAATTCACCCCTCCACTTT.

This clone was found once. This chain uses TRBV19 with TRBJ1-6; 8 nucleotides align to TRBD1. Trimming cost V 5 bases and J 9 bases; bases outside gene matches: 9. This CDR3 has 15 amino acids. The V gene's germline CDR1 is LNHDA and CDR2 SQIVND (reference sequence). CDR3 coding DNA: TGTGCCAGTAGTCCGAGGACAGGGATCGTTTCACCCCTCCACTTT. Encoded protein: CASSPRTGIVSPLHF.

This chain uses TRBV5-1 with TRBJ2-7; D is perhaps TRBD1 (7 bases). Per the germline V gene, CDR1 is SGHRS and CDR2 is YFSETQ. The CDR3 length is 14 residues. V was pared by 1 base and J by 5 bases, with 13 bases between. For the CDR3, the DNA is TGCGCCAGCAGCTTGTATCAGGGGGGAAACGAGCAGTACTTC. It codes for CASSLYQGGNEQYF.

This clone was seen only a few times. This sequence joins TRBV5-6 and TRBJ1-4, with unresolved D. V lost 1 base, J lost 5 bases, and 15 bases lay in between. From germline, CDR1 is SGHDT and CDR2 YYEEEE. The CDR3 extends over 16 amino acids. The CDR3 protein is CASSLFLGLRNEKLFF. The DNA of the CDR3 is TGTGCCAGCAGCTTGTTTCTGGGTCTACGGAATGAAAAACTGTTTTTT.

V usage is TRBV4-3 and J usage is TRBJ1-2, with D possibly TRBD1 on 5 matching bases. The ends were cut back, 0 bases at V and 4 bases at J, with 12 bases in the middle. Germline CDR1 and CDR2: LGHNA and YSLEER. This CDR3 spans 15 amino acids. The CDR3 sequence is CASSQDRDLGYGYTF. The CDR3 coding sequence is TGCGCCAGCAGCCAAGACAGGGACCTAGGCTATGGCTACACCTTC.

This chain uses TRBV19 with TRBJ2-5; 11 positions agree with TRBD2. Unmatched junction bases numbered 9, after V lost 9 bases and J lost 3 bases. This CDR3 region has 15 residues. Per germline, CDR1 LNHDA and CDR2 SQIVND (reference sequence). The CDR3: CASQNLAGGEETQYF. CDR3 DNA sequence: TGTGCCAGCCAGAACCTAGCGGGGGGTGAAGAGACCCAGTACTTC.

This clone was recorded once. J is TRBJ1-5 and V is TRBV6-1; 7 bases are a match to TRBD1. V shed 6 bases and J 9 bases; nucleotides not matched to a gene: 5. The CDR3 loop spans 12 amino acids. Germline CDR1 MNHNS, CDR2 SASEGT. CDR3 in DNA: TGTGCCAGCAGACAGGGGATTCGGCCCCAGCATTTT. This codes for CASRQGIRPQHF.

A few counts support this clone. This chain uses TRBV11-2 with TRBJ2-7; either TRBD1 or TRBD2 may fit D (5 bases each). CDR1 SGHAT and CDR2 FQNNGV come from the germline V gene. The CDR3 runs to 13 residues. Trimming stripped 4 bases from V and 6 bases from J, with 13 bases between. The CDR3 loop reads CASSSGHGLEQYF. Written as DNA, the CDR3 is TGTGCCAGCAGCTCCGGACACGGACTCGAGCAGTACTTC.

The chain joins TRBV15 to TRBJ2-1; D not resolved. Germline CDR1 LNHNV, CDR2 YYDKDF (reference sequence). This CDR3 is 16 amino acids long. Deletions cut 1 base from V and 3 bases from J, with 13 bases between. The chain's CDR3 is CATSRAPRQIYNEQFF. The CDR3 DNA reads TGTGCCACCAGCAGAGCCCCGAGGCAAATCTACAATGAGCAGTTCTTC.

The chain has TRBV19 and TRBJ1-2, with D perhaps matching TRBD1 (5 bases). Trimming took 3 bases from V and 4 from J, leaving 12 bases between them. The CDR3 consists of 14 residues. Per germline, CDR1 LNHDA and CDR2 SQIVND (reference sequence). CDR3 sequence (DNA): TGTGCCAGTAGTATGGGGCCGGGGTCCTATGGCTACACCTTC. Protein product: CASSMGPGSYGYTF.

The chain joins TRBV5-1 to TRBJ1-1; tentatively, D is TRBD1 (5 bases). Germline CDR1 SGHRS, CDR2 YFSETQ. CDR3 length: 14 residues. The germline V and J ends were trimmed by 0 bases and 1 base, with 7 bases remaining between them. DNA of the CDR3: TGCGCCAGCAGCTTGGGACAGTCGAACACTGAAGCTTTCTTT. Encoded protein: CASSLGQSNTEAFF.

J is TRBJ2-5 and V is TRBV7-3, with TRBD2 identical over 8 bases. Per germline, CDR1 SGHTA and CDR2 FQGTGA. CDR3 length: 14 amino acids. V lost 5 bases and J lost 5; bases outside the gene matches: 7. This CDR3 reads CASSAGTSGETQYF. DNA of the CDR3: TGTGCCAGCAGCGCCGGGACTAGTGGGGAGACCCAGTACTTC.

The V call is TRBV30, the J call TRBJ1-5, with TRBD1 matching over 8 bases. V shed 3 bases and J 5 bases; nucleotides not matched to a gene: 3. Germline V lookup: CDR1 GTSNPN, CDR2 SVGIG (reference sequence). The CDR3 is 13 residues long. CDR3 residues: CAWRGQGDQPQHF. CDR3 coding DNA: TGTGCCTGGAGAGGACAGGGTGATCAGCCCCAGCATTTT. Full variable domain (outside the CDR3, taken from reference TRBV30 and TRBJ1-5): SQTIHQWPATLVQPVGSPLSLECTVEGTSNPNLYWYRQAAGRGLQLLFYSVGIGQISSEVPQNLSASRPQDRQFILSSKKLLLSDSGFYLCAWRGQGDQPQHFGDGTRLSIL.

The chain uses TRBV6-6 and TRBJ2-2, with D tentatively TRBD1 (5 bases). The CDR3 runs to 16 residues. In germline, CDR1 is MNHNY, CDR2 SVGAGI (reference sequence). V gave up 4 bases and J gave up 5 bases, with 17 bases separating them. As DNA, the CDR3 is TGTGCCAGCAGTTTCGGCGGAAAAAGGGGAACCGGGGAGCTGTTTTTT. Translation gives CASSFGGKRGTGELFF.

The CDR3 sequence: CASSDTTGVHEKLFF. The CDR3 DNA sequence: TGTGCCAGCAGCGATACAACAGGGGTACATGAAAAACTGTTTTTT. The chain is built from TRBV5-5 and TRBJ1-4, with 7 nucleotides matching TRBD1. The CDR3 runs to 15 residues. The germline V gene encodes CDR1 SGHKS and CDR2 YYEKEE (reference sequence). With 4 bases clipped from V and 6 bases from J, the junction kept 9 bases outside the gene matches.

The chain recombines TRBV6-5 with TRBJ1-5; no firm D call. Trimming removed 5 bases from V and 8 bases from J, with 13 bases in between. CDR3 size: 13 residues. Per germline, CDR1 MNHEY and CDR2 SVGAGI. CDR3 DNA sequence: TGTGCCAGCAGTCCCCTCTCCGGGGAGCCCCAGCATTTT. Residues: CASSPLSGEPQHF.

The V call is TRBV19, the J call TRBJ2-5, with 7 nucleotides matching TRBD1. J lost 4 bases, V lost 5 bases, and 10 bases had no gene match. CDR3 length: 15 amino acids. CDR1 LNHDA and CDR2 SQIVND come from the germline V gene (reference sequence). CDR3 nucleotides: TGTGCCAGTAGTTCAAACCTACAGGGGAGAGAGACCCAGTACTTC. This gives the protein CASSSNLQGRETQYF.

This sequence joins TRBV4-1 and TRBJ2-2, with D uncertain. CDR1 is MGHRA, CDR2 YSYEKL, per germline. This CDR3 has 14 residues. V was pared by 0 bases and J by 1 base, with 3 bases between. The chain's CDR3 is CASSQDENTGELFF. The CDR3 DNA follows: TGCGCCAGCAGCCAAGATGAGAACACCGGGGAGCTGTTTTTT.

This clone was seen once. Written as DNA, the CDR3 is TGTGCCAGCAGTGCCCTGGACAGGGTGTATCAGCCCCAGCATTTT. It yields the protein CASSALDRVYQPQHF. The V call is TRBV6-1, the J call TRBJ1-5; 8 bases line up with TRBD1. Trimming removed 4 bases from V and 5 bases from J; junction bases left unmatched: 7. The V gene's germline CDR1 is MNHNS and CDR2 SASEGT. CDR3 length: 15 residues.

The chain recombines TRBV5-8 with TRBJ2-2; no clear D gene. Germline V gene sequence: CDR1 SGHTS, CDR2 YDEGEE. The CDR3 runs to 16 residues. Trimming left V 1 base short and J 4 bases short, with 14 bases between. The CDR3 is CASSLSLGSGTGELFF. DNA of the CDR3: TGTGCCAGCAGCTTGTCTCTGGGCTCCGGCACCGGGGAGCTGTTTTTT. The whole variable domain, remainder taken from reference TRBV5-8 and TRBJ2-2, is EAGVTQSPTHLIKTRGQQATLRCSPISGHTSVYWYQQALGLGLQFLLWYDEGEERNRGNFPPRFSGRQFPNYSSELNVNALELEDSALYLCASSLSLGSGTGELFFGEGSRLTVL.

The V gene is TRBV12-2, the J gene TRBJ2-7. TRBV12-2 is shown as a pseudogene. CDR3 length equals 17 residues. In DNA, the CDR3 is TGTGCAAGTCGCCTGAGGGAACTGGTCGGAGGGGGTTACGAGCAGTACTTC. It is translated as CASRLRELVGGGYEQYF.

The chain employs TRBV29-1 and TRBJ1-2, with 7 bases matching TRBD1. This CDR3 spans 15 amino acids. V was pared by 5 bases and J by 7 bases, with 16 bases of the junction left unmatched. Germline V lookup: CDR1 SQVTM, CDR2 ANQGSEA. DNA for the CDR3: TGCAGCGTTCCTGGACAGGCCCAAGGCCGTAGTGGCTACACCTTC. This gives the protein CSVPGQAQGRSGYTF.

This clone was detected a few times. The rearrangement joins TRBV28 to TRBJ1-2, with TRBD1 matching 9 bases. Looked up from germline, CDR1 is MDHEN and CDR2 is SYDVKM. V gave up 5 bases and J gave up 0 bases; unmatched junction bases: 7. This CDR3 spans 16 amino acids. Here the CDR3 reads CASSVTGGDTNYGYTF. CDR3 nucleotides: TGTGCCAGCAGTGTCACAGGGGGCGATACTAACTATGGCTACACCTTC.

This chain joins TRBV18 and TRBJ1-4; D perhaps matches TRBD1 (5 bases). This CDR3 comprises 14 residues. Per germline, CDR1 KGHSH and CDR2 LQKENI. Trimming pared 1 base from V and 7 bases from J, leaving 10 bases between. The CDR3 here is CASSPRGDGEKLFF. Written as DNA, the CDR3 is TGTGCCAGCTCACCACGAGGGGACGGTGAAAAACTGTTTTTT.

This chain connects TRBV10-3 to TRBJ1-1; a weak D match, TRBD1 (5 bases). CDR1 is ENHRY, CDR2 SYGVKD, per germline. CDR3 length: 13 amino acids. Trimming took 5 bases from V and 2 from J, leaving 9 bases between them. CDR3 sequence: CAISPQGNTEAFF. The DNA of the CDR3 is TGTGCCATCAGTCCTCAGGGTAACACTGAAGCTTTCTTT.

The CDR3 protein is CASSDITGTAEAFF. CDR3 nucleotide sequence: TGTGCCAGCAGCGATATCACAGGGACGGCTGAAGCTTTCTTT. This chain links TRBV7-8 with TRBJ1-1; D is possibly TRBD1 (6 bases). Germline assignment: CDR1 SGHVS and CDR2 FQNEAQ. CDR3 length: 14 amino acids. Deletions cut 5 bases from V and 6 bases from J, with 16 bases between.